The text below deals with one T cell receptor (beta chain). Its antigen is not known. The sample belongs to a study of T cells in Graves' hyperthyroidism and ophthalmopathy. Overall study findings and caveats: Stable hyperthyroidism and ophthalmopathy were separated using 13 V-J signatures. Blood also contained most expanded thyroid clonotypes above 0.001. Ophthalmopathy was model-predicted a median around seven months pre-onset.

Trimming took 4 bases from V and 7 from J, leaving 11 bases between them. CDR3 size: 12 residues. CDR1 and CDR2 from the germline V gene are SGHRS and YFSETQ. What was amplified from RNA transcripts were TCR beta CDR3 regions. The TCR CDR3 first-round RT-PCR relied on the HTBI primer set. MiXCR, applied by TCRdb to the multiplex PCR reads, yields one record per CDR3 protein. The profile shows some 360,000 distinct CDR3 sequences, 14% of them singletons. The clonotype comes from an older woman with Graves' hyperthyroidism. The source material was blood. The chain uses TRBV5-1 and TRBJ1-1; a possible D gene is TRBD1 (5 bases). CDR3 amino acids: CASSPRTGEAFF. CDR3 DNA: TGCGCCAGCAGCCCAAGAACAGGTGAAGCTTTCTTT. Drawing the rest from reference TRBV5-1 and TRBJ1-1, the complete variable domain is KAGVTQTPRYLIKTRGQQVTLSCSPISGHRSVSWYQQTPGQGLQFLFEYFSETQRNKGNFPGRFSGRQFSNSRSEMNVSTLELGDSALYLCASSPRTGEAFFGQGTRLTVV.